This T cell receptor (beta chain) derives from a study of blood T cell repertoires in COVID-19. Looking at the study overall: Sites across the United States, Italy and Spain contributed samples from acute and convalescent COVID-19.

All exposed participants met a person with COVID-19 within 2 weeks before entering the study. At least ten counts were recorded for this clone. The CDR3 runs 14 residues. After removal of 3 bases from V and 4 bases from J, the junction contained 5 bases not matched to a gene. CDR1 is MGHRA, CDR2 YSYEKL, per germline. Original processing methods: Reference gene primers were amplified, and this amplification served to estimate nucleated cell counts. The data were produced by immunoSEQ multiplex PCR, yet TCRdb's version contains in-frame clones alone and is incomplete. V, J and clone size are taken as reported in that table, and D and trimming were inferred from the DNA itself. The top ten clones hold roughly 1.4% of a sample with roughly 400,000 clones, approximately 90% of them seen once.

V is TRBV4-1 and J is TRBJ2-7, with TRBD2 matching over 8 bases. Sequenced sample: PBMCs or T cells enriched from blood (not recorded which). This receptor was obtained from a woman aged 18-35 years who had been exposed to COVID-19. The DNA for the CDR3 is TGCGCCAGCAGCCACCTAGCGGGCCTATACGAGCAGTACTTC. Translated: CASSHLAGLYEQYF.